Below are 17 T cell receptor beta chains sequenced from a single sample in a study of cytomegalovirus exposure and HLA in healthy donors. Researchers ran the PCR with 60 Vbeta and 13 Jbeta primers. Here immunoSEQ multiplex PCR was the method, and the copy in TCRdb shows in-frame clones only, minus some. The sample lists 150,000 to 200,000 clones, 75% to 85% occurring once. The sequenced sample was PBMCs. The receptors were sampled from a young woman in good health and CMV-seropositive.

The CDR3 DNA follows: TGTGCCACCAGGACAGGGGGTGTATTCACTGAAGCTTTCTTT. This gives the protein CATRTGGVFTEAFF. The genes are TRBV15 and TRBJ1-1, with 9 bases that match TRBD1. Germline lookup yields CDR1 LNHNV and CDR2 YYDKDF (reference sequence). The CDR3 has 14 residues. With 6 bases clipped from V and 4 bases from J, the junction kept 6 bases outside the gene matches.

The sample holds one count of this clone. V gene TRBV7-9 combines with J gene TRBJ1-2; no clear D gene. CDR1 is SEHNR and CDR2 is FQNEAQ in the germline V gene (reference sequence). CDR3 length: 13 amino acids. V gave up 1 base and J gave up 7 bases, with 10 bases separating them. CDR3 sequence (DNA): TGTGCCAGCAGCTTAGACGAGACGGGTGGCTACACCTTC. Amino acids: CASSLDETGGYTF.

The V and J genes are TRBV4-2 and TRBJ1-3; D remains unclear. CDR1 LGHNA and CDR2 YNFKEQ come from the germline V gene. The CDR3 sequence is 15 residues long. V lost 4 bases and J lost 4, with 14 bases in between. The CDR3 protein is CASSLNGQTGNTIYF. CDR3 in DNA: TGTGCCAGCAGCCTTAATGGGCAGACAGGAAACACCATATATTTT.

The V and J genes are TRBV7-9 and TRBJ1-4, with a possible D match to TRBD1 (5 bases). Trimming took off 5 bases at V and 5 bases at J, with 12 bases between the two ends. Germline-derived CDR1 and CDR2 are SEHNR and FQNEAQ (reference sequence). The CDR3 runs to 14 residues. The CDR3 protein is CASSPDIWNEKLFF. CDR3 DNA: TGTGCCAGCAGCCCGGACATTTGGAATGAAAAACTGTTTTTT.

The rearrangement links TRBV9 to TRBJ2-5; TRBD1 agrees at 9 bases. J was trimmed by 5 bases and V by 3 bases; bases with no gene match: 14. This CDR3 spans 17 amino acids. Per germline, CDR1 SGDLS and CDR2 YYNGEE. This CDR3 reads CASSAPRTGGAGETQYF. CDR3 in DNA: TGTGCCAGCAGCGCCCCTCGTACAGGGGGCGCTGGGGAGACCCAGTACTTC. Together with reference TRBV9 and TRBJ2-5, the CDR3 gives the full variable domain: DSGVTQTPKHLITATGQRVTLRCSPRSGDLSVYWYQQSLDQGLQFLIQYYNGEERAKGNILERFSAQQFPDLHSELNLSSLELGDSALYFCASSAPRTGGAGETQYFGPGTRLLVL.

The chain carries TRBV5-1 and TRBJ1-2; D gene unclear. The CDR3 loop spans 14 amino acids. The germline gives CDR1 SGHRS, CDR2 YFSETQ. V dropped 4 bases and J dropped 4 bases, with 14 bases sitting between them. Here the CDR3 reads CASSPVGGPYGYTF. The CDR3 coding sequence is TGCGCCAGCAGCCCGGTCGGCGGGCCCTATGGCTACACCTTC.

In DNA, the CDR3 is TGTGCCAGCAGCTCTAGATCAGATACGCAGTATTTT. Amino acids: CASSSRSDTQYF. The V call is TRBV7-6, the J call TRBJ2-3; no definite D call. The CDR3 loop spans 12 amino acids. CDR1 and CDR2 from the germline V gene are SGHVS and FNYEAQ. Trimming removed 4 bases at V and 4 bases at J, with 6 bases between.

The DNA of the CDR3 is TGTGCCAGCAGCGGGGGGACAGCCCAAGAGACCCAGTACTTC. Its translation is CASSGGTAQETQYF. The chain is built from TRBV5-6 and TRBJ2-5; TRBD1 might be the D (7 bases). The CDR3 covers 14 residues. V was clipped by 4 bases and J by 1 base, with 11 bases between them. The germline CDR1 and CDR2 sequences are SGHDT and YYEEEE. The full variable domain, its missing parts supplied by reference TRBV5-6 and TRBJ2-5, is DAGVTQSPTHLIKTRGQQVTLRCSPKSGHDTVSWYQQALGQGPQFIFQYYEEEERQRGNFPDRFSGHQFPNYSSELNVNALLLGDSALYLCASSGGTAQETQYFGPGTRLLVL.

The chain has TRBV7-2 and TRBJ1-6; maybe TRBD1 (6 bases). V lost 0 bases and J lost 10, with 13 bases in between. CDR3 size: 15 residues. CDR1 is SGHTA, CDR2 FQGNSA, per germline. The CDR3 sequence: CASSLAHRVTSPLHF. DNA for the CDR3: TGTGCCAGCAGCTTAGCCCACAGGGTCACCTCACCCCTCCACTTT. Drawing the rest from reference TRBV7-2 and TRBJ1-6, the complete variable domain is GAGVSQSPSNKVTEKGKDVELRCDPISGHTALYWYRQSLGQGLEFLIYFQGNSAPDKSGLPSDRFSAERTGGSVSTLTIQRTQQEDSAVYLCASSLAHRVTSPLHFGNGTRLTVT.

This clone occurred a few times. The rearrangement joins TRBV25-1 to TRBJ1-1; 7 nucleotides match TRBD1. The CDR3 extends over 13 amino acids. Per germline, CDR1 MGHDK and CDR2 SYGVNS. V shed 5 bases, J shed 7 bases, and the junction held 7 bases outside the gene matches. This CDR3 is CASSPSRDSEAFF. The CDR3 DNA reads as TGTGCCAGCAGTCCAAGTCGGGACAGTGAAGCTTTCTTT.

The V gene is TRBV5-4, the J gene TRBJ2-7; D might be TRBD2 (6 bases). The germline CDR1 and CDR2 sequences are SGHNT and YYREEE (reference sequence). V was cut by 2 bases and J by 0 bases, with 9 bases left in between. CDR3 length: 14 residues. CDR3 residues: CASSFRGNSYEQYF. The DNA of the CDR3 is TGTGCCAGCAGCTTTCGGGGGAACTCCTACGAGCAGTACTTC.

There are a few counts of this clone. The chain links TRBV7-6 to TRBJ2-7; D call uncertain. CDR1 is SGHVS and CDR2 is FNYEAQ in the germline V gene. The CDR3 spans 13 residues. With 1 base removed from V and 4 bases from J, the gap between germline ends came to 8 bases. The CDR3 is CASSLDSGYEQYF. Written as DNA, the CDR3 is TGTGCCAGCAGCTTAGATTCGGGTTACGAGCAGTACTTC.

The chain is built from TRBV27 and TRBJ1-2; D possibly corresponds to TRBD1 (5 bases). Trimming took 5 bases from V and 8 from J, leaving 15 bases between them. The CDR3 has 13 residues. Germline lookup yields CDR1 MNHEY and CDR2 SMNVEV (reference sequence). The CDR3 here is CASSQAQGIGYTF. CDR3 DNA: TGTGCCAGCAGTCAGGCCCAGGGCATCGGCTACACCTTC.

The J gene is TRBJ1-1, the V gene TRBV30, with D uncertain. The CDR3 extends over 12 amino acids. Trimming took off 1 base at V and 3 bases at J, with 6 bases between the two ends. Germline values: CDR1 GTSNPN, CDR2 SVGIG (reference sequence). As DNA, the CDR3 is TGTGCCTGGAGTGCGGGGTACACTGAAGCTTTCTTT. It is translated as CAWSAGYTEAFF.

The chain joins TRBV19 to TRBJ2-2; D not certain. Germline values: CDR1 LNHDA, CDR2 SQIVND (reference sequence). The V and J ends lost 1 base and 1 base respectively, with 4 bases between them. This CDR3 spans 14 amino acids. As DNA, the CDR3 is TGTGCCAGTAGTATAGGGCAGAACACCGGGGAGCTGTTTTTT. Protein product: CASSIGQNTGELFF.

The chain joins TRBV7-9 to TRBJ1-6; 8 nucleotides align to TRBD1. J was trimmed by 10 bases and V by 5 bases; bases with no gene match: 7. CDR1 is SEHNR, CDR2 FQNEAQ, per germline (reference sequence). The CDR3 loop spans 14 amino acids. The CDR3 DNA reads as TGTGCCAGCAGCCGAGACAGGGGAGGATCACCCCTCCACTTT. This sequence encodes CASSRDRGGSPLHF.

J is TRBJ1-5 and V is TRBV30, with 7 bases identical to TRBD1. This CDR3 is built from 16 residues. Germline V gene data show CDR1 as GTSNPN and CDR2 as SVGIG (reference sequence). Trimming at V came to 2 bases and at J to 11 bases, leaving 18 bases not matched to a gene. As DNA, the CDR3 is TGTGCCTGGAGTAGGGGGACCTCCGACAGGGATGAGGCCCAGCATTTT. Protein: CAWSRGTSDRDEAQHF.